These 10 T cell receptor beta chains came from one sample sequenced in a study of TIL therapy for anti-PD-1-resistant metastatic lung cancer. The immunoSEQ assay was v3. Sequenced by immunoSEQ multiplex PCR; TCRdb stores in-frame clones only, minus some. This sample has more than 45,000 clones; around 70% occur once, and the top ten carry 1.5% to 2%. Time point specified: pre-treatment sample, taken before nivolumab and TIL therapy. The sample here was blood, taken at baseline. These receptors all come from a person between 25 and 80 years old with non-small cell lung cancer.

This clone was observed a few times. The chain recombines TRBV7-2 with TRBJ1-6; D is perhaps TRBD1 (6 bases). Germline V CDR1 and CDR2: SGHTA, FQGNSA. Trimming removed 4 bases from V and 4 bases from J, with 14 bases in between. The CDR3 extends over 16 amino acids. The CDR3 DNA is TGTGCCAGCAGCTCCCGTGAAGGGGGGTATAATTCACCCCTCCACTTT. It specifies CASSSREGGYNSPLHF.

The chain is built from TRBV11-1 and TRBJ2-1; TRBD2 is a possible D gene (5 bases). V was cut by 3 bases and J by 0 bases, with 18 bases left in between. Germline CDR1 and CDR2: SGHAT and FQDESV (reference sequence). The CDR3 is 18 residues long. Written as DNA, the CDR3 is TGTGCCAGCAGCTTTACGATGGGAGTTCAGAGCTCCTACAATGAGCAGTTCTTC. Translating gives CASSFTMGVQSSYNEQFF.

This rearrangement joins TRBV6-6 to TRBJ2-3; perhaps TRBD1 as D (5 bases). Germline V gene lookup returns CDR1 MNHNY and CDR2 SVGAGI (reference sequence). The CDR3 loop spans 15 amino acids. With 4 bases removed from V and 6 bases from J, the gap between germline ends came to 17 bases. The DNA for the CDR3 is TGTGCCAGCAGTTTGACCAGGGTGACTCCTGATACGCAGTATTTT. Its protein product is CASSLTRVTPDTQYF.

The chain recombines TRBV4-2 with TRBJ2-3; 11 nucleotides agree with TRBD2. The ends lost 4 bases at V and 1 base at J; junction bases unmatched: 13. This CDR3 comprises 19 residues. CDR1 and CDR2 (germline): LGHNA, YNFKEQ. The CDR3 spells CASSLTAPLAGDGTDTQYF. CDR3 coding DNA: TGTGCCAGCAGCCTCACCGCCCCACTAGCGGGGGATGGCACAGATACGCAGTATTTT.

This sequence joins TRBV28 and TRBJ2-7; TRBD1 is a possible D gene (6 bases). V was clipped by 2 bases and J by 5 bases, with 13 bases between them. Germline assignment: CDR1 MDHEN and CDR2 SYDVKM. CDR3 length equals 14 residues. The CDR3 is CASSLQGKVDEQYF. CDR3 DNA: TGTGCCAGCAGTTTACAGGGGAAGGTCGACGAGCAGTACTTC.

The chain couples TRBV7-2 to TRBJ2-6; 10 nucleotides line up with TRBD1. V dropped 4 bases and J dropped 2; count of bases not matched to a gene: 5. The CDR3 is 17 residues long. Germline CDR1 SGHTA, CDR2 FQGNSA. In DNA, the CDR3 is TGTGCCAGCAGCTCCCCGGGACAGGGGACTGGGGCCAACGTCCTGACTTTC. This gives the protein CASSSPGQGTGANVLTF.

The chain is built from TRBV9 and TRBJ2-3; possibly TRBD1 or TRBD2 for D (5 bases each). CDR1 is SGDLS and CDR2 is YYNGEE in the germline V gene. Trimming stripped 6 bases from V and 2 bases from J, with 16 bases between. The CDR3 runs 15 residues. The CDR3 region has the DNA TGTGCCAGCACATGGAGCGGACACCTCACAGATACGCAGTATTTT. This codes for CASTWSGHLTDTQYF.

The V and J genes are TRBV10-3 and TRBJ1-5, with 8 bases lining up with TRBD1. Per germline, CDR1 ENHRY and CDR2 SYGVKD. V lost 6 bases to trimming and J lost 2 bases; unmatched junction nucleotides: 0. CDR3 length equals 13 residues. CDR3 amino acids: CAIRTGGNQPQHF. The DNA of the CDR3 is TGTGCCATCAGGACAGGGGGCAATCAGCCCCAGCATTTT.

The genes are TRBV6-1 and TRBJ1-2; 10 bases are a match to TRBD1. The germline gives CDR1 MNHNS, CDR2 SASEGT. The CDR3 runs to 14 residues. The V and J ends lost 5 bases and 8 bases, in that order; junction bases with no gene match: 8. The CDR3, as DNA: TGTGCCAGCAGTTTCGGGACAGGGGTAAGGGGCTACACCTTC. As protein: CASSFGTGVRGYTF.

The gene calls are TRBV7-2 and TRBJ1-5; possible D gene TRBD1, 6 bases. Germline V CDR1 and CDR2: SGHTA, FQGNSA. This CDR3 has 14 amino acids. V was clipped by 5 bases and J by 4 bases, with 12 bases between them. Written as DNA, the CDR3 is TGTGCCAGCAGCCTCGGGGGGGCTAATCAGCCCCAGCATTTT. Translation gives CASSLGGANQPQHF.